This TCR beta chain was observed in a study of beta chain features in type 1 diabetes. Study-level findings and limits: Moderate but significant shortening of TCRB CDR3s was recorded in all four CD4+ subsets from Type 1 diabetes patients. Researchers cautioned that cDNA sequencing could over-represent cells with high TCR expression.

On this clone: Its matching antigen is unknown.

Germline CDR1 SGHAT, CDR2 FQDESV (reference sequence). Trimming cost V 5 bases and J 6 bases; bases outside gene matches: 6. CDR3 size: 13 residues. Every donor had blood drawn once into heparin, approximately 0.11 L on average. TCRB transcripts that were expressed got sequenced, as all of the isolated RNA had been reverse transcribed. The data were produced by immunoSEQ multiplex PCR, yet TCRdb's version contains in-frame clones alone and is incomplete. Among 300,000 to 400,000 clones listed, around 9.6% were seen once. The sequencing sample was made of central memory CD4+ T cells from blood. V gene TRBV11-1 combines with J gene TRBJ1-1; 7 bases align to TRBD1. This clonotype was sampled from a man in his thirties or forties with type 1 diabetes. The CDR3 bases are TGTGCCAGCAGCGACCGGGACAGAGCTGAAGCTTTCTTT. Amino acids: CASSDRDRAEAFF.